This T cell receptor (beta chain) emerged from a study of CD8 T cells in Susac syndrome (dated by TCRdb to the late 2010s). Study-level background: The study used repertoire sequencing to test whether antigen drove CD8+ T cell activation and differentiation in Susac syndrome.

Trimming removed 6 bases from V and 0 bases from J; the gene matches leave 9 bases unexplained. The CDR3, from cysteine to phenylalanine, totals 18 residues. Solely the CDR3 DNA is kept, with 54 bases framed from the first base. About this clonotype itself: Its cognate antigen has yet to be identified. Qualities for individual bases were not recorded, and no much larger clone is one base off.

Peripheral blood CD8+ and CD4+ T cells from healthy donors, Susac syndrome patients and multiple sclerosis patients were profiled using high-throughput TCR beta sequencing. Multiple sclerosis controls were treatment-naive patients with stable or active relapsing-remitting disease fulfilling revised McDonald criteria. Bulk CD8+ and CD4+ T cells were purified by magnetic negative isolation, while CD8+ TEMRA cells were enriched using FACS. Blood was collected in EDTA tubes and processed within 24 hours, with PBMCs isolated through density gradient centrifugation. PBMCs intended for TCR sequencing were cryopreserved in liquid nitrogen and thawed later in a water bath at 37 degrees C. Purity of sorted or isolated CD4+, CD8+ and CD8+ TEMRA cells was at least 90%. The full study reports these points: The number of individuals in the TCR sequencing and HLA analysis was acknowledged as relatively small.

RNA was extracted using the RNeasy kit, and about 0.5 to 1 ug of the RNA was reverse transcribed with random hexamers. The immunoSEQ multiplex PCR assay, which covers 54 Vbeta and 13 Jbeta segments, was used to amplify TCR beta CDR3 regions. Bias from PCR amplification was corrected by using a synthetic template baseline for primer optimization and for computational correction. For the original study's pipeline: Reads were assigned to V, D and J genes according to IMGT and analyzed in immunoSEQ Analyzer, with only productive sequences retained. Clonality was calculated as one minus the Shannon entropy normalized by log2 of the number of productive unique sequences. For each patient and control, public and private clones were evaluated within the 100 most prevalent clones. Clones were defined as Susac-specific if absent from the healthy and MS cohorts, from 900 to 1,200 published viral clones and from other ImmuneACCESS disease sequences. Using fastp at Q25 and MiXCR, TCRdb reprocessed the public reads and kept productive beta chains. CDR3 protein duplicates are merged, each entry listing the most common genes and DNA. The V and J calls and clone size come from TCRdb's table, not from the authors' own analysis. Across this sample there are roughly 130,000 distinct CDR3 sequences, with roughly 95% seen only once. Jointly, the top ten make up around 0.12% of the sample.

The chain employs TRBV12-3 or TRBV12-4 and TRBJ2-1, with 12 bases in between that match TRBD2. The TCR sequence derives from a human donor with multiple sclerosis. The sequenced sample consisted of CD4+ T cells from PBMCs. The sequenced DNA is TGTGCCAGCAGCTTACTAGCGGGGGGACCGAGCTCCTACAATGAGCAGTTCTTC. This sequence encodes CASSLLAGGPSSYNEQFF.